A single TCR beta chain is shown here with its context. This table comes from immunoSEQ multiplex PCR, and its TCRdb copy is limited to in-frame clones, with some not included. Altogether 210,000 or so clones are present, approximately 82% being singletons, with the ten largest covering less than 3%. The CDR3 loop spans 16 amino acids. The germline V gene encodes CDR1 SGHVS and CDR2 FNYEAQ. V lost 10 bases and J 6 bases, leaving 22 bases between the germline ends. The data belong to a study of blood T cell repertoires in COVID-19. Across the whole study: Samples taken during acute and convalescent COVID-19 were collected in the United States, Italy and Spain. The cDNA or gDNA used as material had been derived from T cells, B-cell-depleted T cells, or PBMCs.

Sequenced material: peripheral blood. The chain uses TRBV7-6 and TRBJ1-6; tentative D call: TRBD1 (6 bases). The receptor comes from a man aged 45-65 years with active or convalescent COVID-19. The CDR3 sequence is CATKALPGQTNSPLHF. The DNA for the CDR3 is TGTGCCACCAAAGCCCTTCCGGGACAAACTAATTCACCCCTCCACTTT.